These 26 T cell receptor beta chains share one sample of origin, sequenced in a study of blood T cell repertoires in COVID-19. Sequencing was performed with immunoSEQ multiplex PCR; in TCRdb, only in-frame clones are kept and a portion is missing. The profile shows approximately 100,000 clones, around 90% of them singletons. The sequencing input was peripheral blood. The receptors were gathered from a human donor in a cohort sampled during active COVID-19.

J is TRBJ2-7 and V is TRBV2, with 9 bases that match TRBD1. The germline CDR1 and CDR2 sequences are SNHLY and FYNNEI. The junction had 11 bases not matched to a gene; V was cut back by 8 bases and J by 6 bases. This CDR3 has 14 residues. Written as DNA, the CDR3 is TGTGCCAGCGTTCGGGTGGACAGGGGAGGCGAGCAGTACTTC. This gives the protein CASVRVDRGGEQYF.

The chain is built from TRBV4-2 and TRBJ2-7, with TRBD2 matching 8 bases. After removal of 0 bases from V and 3 bases from J, the junction contained 7 bases not matched to a gene. Per the germline V gene, CDR1 is LGHNA and CDR2 is YNFKEQ. The CDR3 runs 16 residues. CDR3 loop: CASSQETTSASYEQYF. DNA for the CDR3: TGTGCCAGCAGCCAAGAGACGACTAGCGCAAGCTACGAGCAGTACTTC.

This clone is a singleton in its sample. This chain joins TRBV7-2 and TRBJ1-2; D might be TRBD1 (6 bases). The CDR3 covers 15 residues. The V end lost 1 base, the J end lost 4 bases, and 13 bases lay between the germline ends. The germline CDR1 and CDR2 sequences are SGHTA and FQGNSA. The chain's CDR3 is CASSLVLRQVYGYTF. The DNA of the CDR3 is TGTGCCAGCAGCTTAGTATTGAGACAGGTCTATGGCTACACCTTC.

The rearrangement joins TRBV12-3 or TRBV12-4 to TRBJ2-1, with TRBD1 as a possible D gene (6 bases). There are 12 residues in the CDR3. V was pared by 5 bases and J by 8 bases, with 10 bases between. The CDR3 DNA sequence: TGTGCCAGCAGTCCAGGGGTCCATGAGCAGTTCTTC. This sequence encodes CASSPGVHEQFF.

This chain connects TRBV27 to TRBJ2-2; the D gene is possibly TRBD2 (5 bases). There are 15 residues in the CDR3. Germline V lookup: CDR1 MNHEY, CDR2 SMNVEV (reference sequence). Trimming stripped 6 bases from V and 0 bases from J, with 11 bases between. CDR3 nucleotide sequence: TGTGCCAGCAGCCCGGGATTCGCGAACACCGGGGAGCTGTTTTTT. Amino acid sequence: CASSPGFANTGELFF.

The V gene is TRBV9, the J gene TRBJ2-3; 10 bases are shared with TRBD2. Germline assignment: CDR1 SGDLS and CDR2 YYNGEE. The CDR3 loop spans 16 amino acids. The V gene end was trimmed by 0 bases and the J gene end by 4 bases; junction bases not matched to a gene: 5. DNA of the CDR3: TGTGCCAGCAGCGTAGGTCTAGCGGGGGAGGCAGATACGCAGTATTTT. Encoded protein: CASSVGLAGEADTQYF.

The CDR3 DNA is TGTGCCAGCAATCGGGATCCCTACAATGAGCAGTTCTTC. Residues: CASNRDPYNEQFF. This chain connects TRBV6-5 to TRBJ2-1; perhaps TRBD2 as D (5 bases). Germline-derived CDR1 and CDR2 are MNHEY and SVGAGI. This CDR3 contains 13 residues. Trimming removed 7 bases from V and 2 bases from J, with 9 bases in between.

This sequence joins TRBV7-9 and TRBJ1-5; 7 bases match TRBD1. Germline V gene sequence: CDR1 SEHNR, CDR2 FQNEAQ (reference sequence). V lost 5 bases and J lost 7; bases outside the gene matches: 8. The CDR3 is 14 amino acids. The CDR3 sequence is CASSPYNRGQPQHF. The CDR3 nucleotides read TGTGCCAGCAGCCCATATAACAGGGGCCAGCCCCAGCATTTT.

This clone was counted a single time. The rearrangement joins TRBV5-1 to TRBJ2-7; 8 bases fit TRBD1. Trimming took 4 bases from V and 5 from J; bases not matched to a gene: 14. CDR1 and CDR2 from the germline V gene are SGHRS and YFSETQ. CDR3 size: 16 residues. In nucleotides, the CDR3 is TGCGCCAGCAGCCCGCCGACAGGGGCTGCCATGGACGAGCAGTACTTC. Amino acid sequence: CASSPPTGAAMDEQYF. Drawing the rest from reference TRBV5-1 and TRBJ2-7, the complete variable domain is KAGVTQTPRYLIKTRGQQVTLSCSPISGHRSVSWYQQTPGQGLQFLFEYFSETQRNKGNFPGRFSGRQFSNSRSEMNVSTLELGDSALYLCASSPPTGAAMDEQYFGPGTRLTVT.

The CDR3 loop is CASSPNRDRGNTEAFF. Here the CDR3 DNA reads TGTGCCAGCAGCCCAAATAGGGACAGGGGGAACACTGAAGCTTTCTTT. V and J are TRBV7-6 and TRBJ1-1; TRBD1 agrees at 10 bases. The germline V gene encodes CDR1 SGHVS and CDR2 FNYEAQ. The CDR3 contains 16 residues. V lost 5 bases, J lost 1 base, and 7 bases stayed unmatched.

This chain joins TRBV9 and TRBJ1-4, with 7 positions matching TRBD1. Germline V gives CDR1 SGDLS, CDR2 YYNGEE. Unmatched junction bases numbered 6, after V lost 4 bases and J lost 0 bases. This CDR3 region has 16 residues. The CDR3 sequence: CASSRDSSATNEKLFF. The CDR3 DNA sequence: TGTGCCAGCAGCAGGGACAGCTCCGCAACTAATGAAAAACTGTTTTTT.

The chain couples TRBV2 to TRBJ2-7; 7 bases line up with TRBD2. The CDR3 is 14 amino acids. Trimming took 6 bases from V and 4 from J; bases not matched to a gene: 9. Germline assignment: CDR1 SNHLY and CDR2 FYNNEI. In nucleotides, the CDR3 is TGTGCCAGCAGGTGGAGACTAGCAGTTTACGAGCAGTACTTC. It yields the protein CASRWRLAVYEQYF.

The rearrangement uses TRBV7-9 and TRBJ1-5, with 9 bases matching TRBD1. The length of the CDR3 is 14 residues. Germline trimming cut 3 bases from V and 11 bases from J; bases unmatched to any gene: 8. Per germline, CDR1 SEHNR and CDR2 FQNEAQ (reference sequence). CDR3 region: CASSFGTGIGAQHF. Written as DNA, the CDR3 is TGTGCCAGCAGCTTCGGGACAGGGATAGGAGCCCAGCATTTT.

The rearrangement uses TRBV19 and TRBJ2-7, with D unclear. V lost 10 bases, J lost 3 bases, and 10 bases lay in between. Germline values: CDR1 LNHDA, CDR2 SQIVND (reference sequence). The CDR3 extends over 11 amino acids. The CDR3 sequence is CATSLYYEQYF. The CDR3 DNA follows: TGTGCCACCTCTCTTTACTACGAGCAGTACTTC. Complete variable domain (other parts from reference TRBV19 and TRBJ2-7): DGGITQSPKYLFRKEGQNVTLSCEQNLNHDAMYWYRQDPGQGLRLIYYSQIVNDFQKGDIAEGYSVSREKKESFPLTVTSAQKNPTAFYLCATSLYYEQYFGPGTRLTVT.

The chain recombines TRBV5-1 with TRBJ2-5; tentative D call: TRBD2 (6 bases). Trimming pared 2 bases from V and 5 bases from J, leaving 19 bases between. The CDR3 extends over 16 amino acids. Per germline, CDR1 SGHRS and CDR2 YFSETQ. The CDR3 DNA is TGCGCCAGCAGCTTAAATCCCCTCTCCGGAGGGGAGACCCAGTACTTC. It encodes CASSLNPLSGGETQYF.

The chain links TRBV29-1 to TRBJ1-1; possibly TRBD1 for D (6 bases). This CDR3 has 11 residues. V lost 6 bases and J 11 bases, leaving 16 bases between the germline ends. Per the germline V gene, CDR1 is SQVTM and CDR2 is ANQGSEA. The CDR3 region is CSVIRDTGAFF. The CDR3 DNA reads TGCAGCGTGATCCGGGACACAGGGGCTTTCTTT.

The chain uses TRBV6-6 and TRBJ1-4, with TRBD1 identical over 12 bases. This CDR3 is 15 amino acids long. Per the germline V gene, CDR1 is MNHNY and CDR2 is SVGAGI (reference sequence). Trimming cost V 6 bases and J 7 bases; bases outside gene matches: 6. The CDR3 spells CASRGGQGAFEKLFF. As DNA, the CDR3 is TGTGCCAGCAGGGGGGGACAGGGGGCTTTTGAAAAACTGTTTTTT.

The CDR3 loop is CASSSLRGQETQYF. DNA for the CDR3: TGTGCCAGTAGTAGCCTGAGGGGGCAAGAGACCCAGTACTTC. The genes are TRBV19 and TRBJ2-5; D may be TRBD1 (6 bases). Deletions cut 4 bases from V and 2 bases from J, with 11 bases between. Germline V lookup: CDR1 LNHDA, CDR2 SQIVND (reference sequence). This CDR3 is 14 amino acids long.

The V and J genes are TRBV3-1 (or the pseudogene TRBV3-2) and TRBJ1-2; D uncertain. CDR3 length equals 12 residues. Per germline, CDR1 LGHDT and CDR2 YNNKEL (reference sequence). V was clipped by 1 base and J by 7 bases, with 7 bases between them. DNA of the CDR3: TGTGCCAGCAGCCAAGCGCAGCGTGGCTACACCTTC. Translated, it gives CASSQAQRGYTF.

This clone was picked up one time. This chain connects TRBV6-6 to TRBJ2-1, with TRBD1 identical over 10 bases. J was trimmed by 6 bases and V by 0 bases; bases with no gene match: 2. The germline V gene has CDR1 MNHNY and CDR2 SVGAGI (reference sequence). The CDR3 extends over 15 amino acids. CDR3 in amino acids: CASSYSRTGGNEQFF. For the CDR3, the DNA is TGTGCCAGCAGTTACTCAAGGACAGGGGGCAATGAGCAGTTCTTC.

This clone is a singleton in its sample. The chain links TRBV20-1 to TRBJ1-5, with D uncertain. Per the germline V gene, CDR1 is DFQATT and CDR2 is SNEGSKA (reference sequence). This CDR3 region has 14 residues. The V and J ends lost 3 bases and 3 bases respectively, with 12 bases between them. CDR3 in DNA: TGCAGTGCTAGTGGCAGGCTGTTCAATCAGCCCCAGCATTTT. The encoded protein is CSASGRLFNQPQHF.

V is TRBV6-2 or TRBV6-3 and J is TRBJ2-7; D possibly corresponds to TRBD2 (5 bases). Trimming took off 5 bases at V and 1 base at J, with 12 bases between the two ends. Looked up from germline, CDR1 is MNHEY and CDR2 is SVGEGT. The length of the CDR3 is 14 residues. CDR3 bases: TGTGCCAGCAGTATTCTCCCGGGATCCTACGAGCAGTACTTC. It specifies CASSILPGSYEQYF.

J is TRBJ2-1 and V is TRBV7-9; 14 positions agree with TRBD2. This CDR3 comprises 18 residues. Germline values: CDR1 SEHNR, CDR2 FQNEAQ (reference sequence). Losses at the gene ends were 5 bases for V and 2 bases for J; bases not matched to a gene: 8. The CDR3 DNA sequence: TGTGCCAGCAGCCGACTAGCGGGAGGGCCCTTGACCTACAATGAGCAGTTCTTC. Amino acids: CASSRLAGGPLTYNEQFF.

J is TRBJ2-6 and V is TRBV7-3; the match to TRBD1 covers 7 bases. CDR1 is SGHTA and CDR2 is FQGTGA in the germline V gene. The CDR3 has 16 residues. After removal of 5 bases from V and 4 bases from J, the junction contained 8 bases not matched to a gene. This CDR3 is CASSHEGASGANVLTF. The CDR3 DNA sequence: TGTGCCAGCAGCCACGAGGGGGCGTCCGGGGCCAACGTCCTGACTTTC.

The chain combines TRBV18 with TRBJ1-4; no reliable D call. CDR1 is KGHSH and CDR2 is LQKENI in the germline V gene. The V gene lost 5 bases and the J gene lost 7 bases, with 11 bases spanning the gap. The CDR3 covers 13 residues. The CDR3 coding sequence is TGTGCCAGCTCAGCCCAACCGCGTGAAAAACTGTTTTTT. The encoded protein is CASSAQPREKLFF.

The rearrangement uses TRBV18 and TRBJ2-2; 8 bases align to TRBD2. J gave up 6 bases and V 3 bases, and 9 bases lay outside the gene matches. CDR3 size: 16 residues. Germline lookup yields CDR1 KGHSH and CDR2 LQKENI. CDR3 nucleotides: TGTGCCAGCTCACCCGTGACTAGCGTTTTCTCCGGGGAGCTGTTTTTT. Translation: CASSPVTSVFSGELFF. The full variable domain, its missing parts supplied by reference TRBV18 and TRBJ2-2, is NAGVMQNPRHLVRRRGQEARLRCSPMKGHSHVYWYRQLPEEGLKFMVYLQKENIIDESGMPKERFSAEFPKEGPSILRIQQVVRGDSAAYFCASSPVTSVFSGELFFGEGSRLTVL.